This record looks at one TCR beta chain sequence and its context. Germline loops: CDR1 LNHNV, CDR2 YYDKDF (reference sequence). V lost 4 bases, J lost 0 bases, and 10 bases lay in between. The CDR3 covers 16 residues. Sequencing used immunoSEQ multiplex PCR; TCRdb keeps in-frame clones, though not all of them. The sample carries 100,000 or so clones, over 85% recorded once. This sample's time point: cycle 4 day 1 (C4D1), after five to seven weeks of nivolumab. Brentuximab vedotin exposure varied among the patients, all of whom had relapsed after autologous stem cell transplantation. This sample is drawn from a study of PD-1 blockade in classical Hodgkin lymphoma.

V gene TRBV15 combines with J gene TRBJ2-6, with D possibly being TRBD1 (6 bases). Material: peripheral blood mononuclear cells (PBMCs), obtained before the fourth cycle of nivolumab. The receptor was isolated from a human donor with classical Hodgkin lymphoma. CDR3 loop: CATSTRTVSGANVLTF. CDR3 sequence (DNA): TGTGCCACCAGCACCCGGACAGTCTCTGGGGCCAACGTCCTGACTTTC.